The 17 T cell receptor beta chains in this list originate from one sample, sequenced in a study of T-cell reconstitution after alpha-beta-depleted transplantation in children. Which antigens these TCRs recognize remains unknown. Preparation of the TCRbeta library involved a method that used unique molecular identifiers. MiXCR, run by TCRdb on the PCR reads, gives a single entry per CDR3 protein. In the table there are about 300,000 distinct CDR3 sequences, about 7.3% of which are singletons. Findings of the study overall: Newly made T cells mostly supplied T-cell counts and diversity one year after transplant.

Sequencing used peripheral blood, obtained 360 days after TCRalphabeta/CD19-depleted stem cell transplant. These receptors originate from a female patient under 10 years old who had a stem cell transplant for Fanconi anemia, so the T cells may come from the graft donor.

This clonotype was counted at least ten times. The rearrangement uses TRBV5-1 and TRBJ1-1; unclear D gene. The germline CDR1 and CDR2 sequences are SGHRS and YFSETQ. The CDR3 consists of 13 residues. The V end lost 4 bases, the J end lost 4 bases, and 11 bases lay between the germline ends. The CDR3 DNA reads TGCGCCAGCAGCGCCCCGGGAGTCACTGAAGCTTTCTTT. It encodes CASSAPGVTEAFF.

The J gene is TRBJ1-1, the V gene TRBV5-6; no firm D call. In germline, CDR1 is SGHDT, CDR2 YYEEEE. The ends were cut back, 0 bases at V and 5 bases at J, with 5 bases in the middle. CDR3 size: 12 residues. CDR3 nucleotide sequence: TGTGCCAGCAGCTTGGTGGCGACTGAAGCTTTCTTT. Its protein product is CASSLVATEAFF. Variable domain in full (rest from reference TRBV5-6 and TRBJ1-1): DAGVTQSPTHLIKTRGQQVTLRCSPKSGHDTVSWYQQALGQGPQFIFQYYEEEERQRGNFPDRFSGHQFPNYSSELNVNALLLGDSALYLCASSLVATEAFFGQGTRLTVV.

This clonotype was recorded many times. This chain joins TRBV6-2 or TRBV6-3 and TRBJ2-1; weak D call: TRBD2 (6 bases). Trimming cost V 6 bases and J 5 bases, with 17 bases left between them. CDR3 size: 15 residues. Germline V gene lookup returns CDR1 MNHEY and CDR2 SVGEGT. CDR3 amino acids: CASRRLVGRHNEQFF. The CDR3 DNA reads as TGTGCCAGCAGGCGACTAGTAGGACGGCACAATGAGCAGTTCTTC.

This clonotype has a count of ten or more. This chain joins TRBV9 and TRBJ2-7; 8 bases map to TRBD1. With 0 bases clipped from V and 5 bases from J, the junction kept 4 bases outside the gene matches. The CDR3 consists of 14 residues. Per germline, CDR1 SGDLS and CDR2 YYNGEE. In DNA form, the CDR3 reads TGTGCCAGCAGCGTAGGGCCAGGGGGCGACGAGCAGTACTTC. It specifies CASSVGPGGDEQYF.

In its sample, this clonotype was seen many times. The CDR3 DNA is TGCAGCGTGGGAGGGGGAAGTACCGGGGAGCTGTTTTTT. It specifies CSVGGGSTGELFF. This chain links TRBV29-1 with TRBJ2-2; possibly TRBD2 for D (7 bases). There are 13 residues in the CDR3. Trimming shortened V by 6 bases and J by 5 bases, and 13 bases separated the two germline ends. Germline V gene lookup returns CDR1 SQVTM and CDR2 ANQGSEA.

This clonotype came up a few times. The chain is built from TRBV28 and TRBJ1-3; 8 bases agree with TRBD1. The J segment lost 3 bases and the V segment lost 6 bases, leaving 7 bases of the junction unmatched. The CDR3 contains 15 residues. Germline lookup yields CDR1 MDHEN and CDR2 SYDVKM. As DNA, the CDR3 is TGTGCCAGCAGCCCAGGGGGCGCCTATGGAAACACCATATATTTT. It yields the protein CASSPGGAYGNTIYF. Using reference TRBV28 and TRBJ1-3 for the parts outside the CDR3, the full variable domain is DVKVTQSSRYLVKRTGEKVFLECVQDMDHENMFWYRQDPGLGLRLIYFSYDVKMKEKGDIPEGYSVSREKKERFSLILESASTNQTSMYLCASSPGGAYGNTIYFGEGSWLTVV.

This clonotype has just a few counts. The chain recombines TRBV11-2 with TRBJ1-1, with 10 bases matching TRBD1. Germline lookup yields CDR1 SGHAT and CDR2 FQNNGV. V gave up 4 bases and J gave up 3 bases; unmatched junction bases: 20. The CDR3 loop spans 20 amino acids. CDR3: CASSSSLRMTGGYGYTEAFF. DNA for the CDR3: TGTGCCAGCAGCTCCTCCCTCCGTATGACAGGGGGCTACGGATACACTGAAGCTTTCTTT.

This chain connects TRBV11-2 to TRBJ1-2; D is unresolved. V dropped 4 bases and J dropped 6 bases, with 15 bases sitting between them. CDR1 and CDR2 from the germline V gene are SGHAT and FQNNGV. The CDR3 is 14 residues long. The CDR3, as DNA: TGTGCCAGCAGCTATCTCACTCCAGAGAATGGCTACACCTTC. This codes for CASSYLTPENGYTF.

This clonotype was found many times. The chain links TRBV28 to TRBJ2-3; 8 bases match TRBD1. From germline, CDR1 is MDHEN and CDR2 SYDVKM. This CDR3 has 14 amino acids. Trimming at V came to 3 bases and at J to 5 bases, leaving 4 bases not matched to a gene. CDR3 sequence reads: CASSFQGAKDTQYF. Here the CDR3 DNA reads TGTGCCAGCAGTTTTCAGGGGGCCAAAGATACGCAGTATTTT.

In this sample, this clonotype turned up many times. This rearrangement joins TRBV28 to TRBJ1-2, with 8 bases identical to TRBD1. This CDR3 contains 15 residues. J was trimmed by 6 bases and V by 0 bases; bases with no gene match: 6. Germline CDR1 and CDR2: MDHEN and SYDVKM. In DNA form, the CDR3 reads TGTGCCAGCAGTTTATGGGACAGGGTCGCGCATGGCTACACCTTC. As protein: CASSLWDRVAHGYTF.

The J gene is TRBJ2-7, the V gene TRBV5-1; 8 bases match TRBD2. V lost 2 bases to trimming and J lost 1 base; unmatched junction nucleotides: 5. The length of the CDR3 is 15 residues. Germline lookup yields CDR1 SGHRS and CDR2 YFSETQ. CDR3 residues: CASSFLTGGSYEQYF. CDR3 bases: TGCGCCAGCAGCTTCCTCACGGGGGGGTCCTACGAGCAGTACTTC.

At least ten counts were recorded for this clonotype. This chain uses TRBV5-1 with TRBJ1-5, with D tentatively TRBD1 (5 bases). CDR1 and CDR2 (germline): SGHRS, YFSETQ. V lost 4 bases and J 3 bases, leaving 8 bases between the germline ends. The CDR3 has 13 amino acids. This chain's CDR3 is CASSEGPNQPQHF. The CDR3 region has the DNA TGCGCCAGCAGCGAGGGGCCCAATCAGCCCCAGCATTTT.

CDR3 sequence reads: CAWTGSWSDEQYF. For the CDR3, the DNA is TGTGCCTGGACTGGTAGTTGGTCGGACGAGCAGTACTTC. The V and J genes are TRBV30 and TRBJ2-7, with no clear D. This CDR3 contains 13 residues. Germline CDR1 and CDR2: GTSNPN and SVGIG (reference sequence). The V end lost 4 bases, the J end lost 5 bases, and 15 bases lay between the germline ends.

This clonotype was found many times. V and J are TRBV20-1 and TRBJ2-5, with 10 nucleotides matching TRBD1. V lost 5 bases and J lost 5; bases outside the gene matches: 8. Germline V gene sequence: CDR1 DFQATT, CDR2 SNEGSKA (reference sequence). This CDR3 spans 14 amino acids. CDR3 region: CSAGGLDRGETQYF. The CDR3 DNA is TGCAGTGCTGGAGGGCTGGACAGGGGGGAGACCCAGTACTTC.

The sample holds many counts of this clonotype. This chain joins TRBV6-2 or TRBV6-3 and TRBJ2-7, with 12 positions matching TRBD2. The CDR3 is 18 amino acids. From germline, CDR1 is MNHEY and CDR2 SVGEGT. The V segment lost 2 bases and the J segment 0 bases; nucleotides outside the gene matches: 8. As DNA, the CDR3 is TGTGCCAGCAGTTACCCCCCTCTAGCGGGAGGGACCTCCTACGAGCAGTACTTC. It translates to CASSYPPLAGGTSYEQYF.

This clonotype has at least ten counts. CDR3 protein: CASSLSFGRNEAFF. Written as DNA, the CDR3 is TGTGCCAGCAGCTTATCTTTCGGCCGCAATGAAGCTTTCTTT. J is TRBJ1-1 and V is TRBV7-9, with D uncertain. Germline lookup yields CDR1 SEHNR and CDR2 FQNEAQ (reference sequence). The CDR3 contains 14 residues. The V end lost 2 bases, the J end lost 7 bases, and 14 bases lay between the germline ends.

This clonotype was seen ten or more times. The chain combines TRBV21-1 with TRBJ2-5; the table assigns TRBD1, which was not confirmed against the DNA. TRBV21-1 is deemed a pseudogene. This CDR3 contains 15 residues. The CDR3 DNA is TGTGCCAGCAGCCTCCACAGGGGGCCACAAGAGACCCAGTACTTC. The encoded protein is CASSLHRGPQETQYF.